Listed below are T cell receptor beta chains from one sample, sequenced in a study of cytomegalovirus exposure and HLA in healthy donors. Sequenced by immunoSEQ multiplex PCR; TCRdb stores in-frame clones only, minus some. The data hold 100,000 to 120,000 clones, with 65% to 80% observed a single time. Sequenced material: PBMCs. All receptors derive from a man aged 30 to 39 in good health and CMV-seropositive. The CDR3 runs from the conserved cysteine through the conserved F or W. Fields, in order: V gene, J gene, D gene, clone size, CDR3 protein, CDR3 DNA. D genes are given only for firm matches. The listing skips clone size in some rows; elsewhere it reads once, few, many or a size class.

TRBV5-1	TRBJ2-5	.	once	CASSLLSNQETQYF	TGCGCCAGCAGCTTGCTCTCTAACCAAGAGACCCAGTACTTC
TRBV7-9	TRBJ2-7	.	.	CSSSLSSYEQYF	TGTTCCAGCAGCTTATCGTCCTACGAGCAGTACTTC
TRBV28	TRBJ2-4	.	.	CASSLWGGASQNIQYF	TGTGCCAGCAGCCTATGGGGGGGCGCCTCACAAAACATTCAGTACTTC
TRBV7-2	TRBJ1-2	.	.	CASSLEPGLYGYTF	TGTGCCAGCAGCTTAGAGCCGGGTCTCTATGGCTACACCTTC
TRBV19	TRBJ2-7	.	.	CASSIFSGSAYEQYF	TGTGCCAGTAGTATATTTTCGGGATCGGCCTACGAGCAGTACTTC
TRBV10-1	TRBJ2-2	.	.	CASSEGPGGTSNTGELFF	TGCGCCAGCAGTGAGGGGCCCGGTGGGACATCGAACACCGGGGAGCTGTTTTTT
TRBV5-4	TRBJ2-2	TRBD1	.	CASSSTGLNTGELFF	TGTGCCAGCAGCTCGACAGGGCTCAACACCGGGGAGCTGTTTTTT
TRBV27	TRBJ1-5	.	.	CASSFNRVGQPQHF	TGTGCCAGCAGTTTCAACAGGGTGGGTCAGCCCCAGCATTTT
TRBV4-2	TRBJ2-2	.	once	CASRLAPGTTNTGELFF	TGTGCCAGCAGGCTGGCCCCCGGGACAACCAACACCGGGGAGCTGTTTTTT
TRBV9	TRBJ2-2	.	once	CASSVPAGELFF	TGTGCCAGCAGCGTACCTGCCGGGGAGCTGTTTTTT
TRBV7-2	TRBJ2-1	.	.	CASSSSTSFYNEQFF	TGTGCCAGCAGCTCCTCGACTAGTTTCTACAATGAGCAGTTCTTC
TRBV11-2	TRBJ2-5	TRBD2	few	CASSPTLGGGAGTQYF	TGTGCCAGCAGCCCGACTCTGGGCGGGGGGGCCGGGACCCAGTACTTC
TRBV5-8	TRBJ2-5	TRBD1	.	CASSLGQGTQETQYF	TGTGCCAGCAGCTTGGGACAGGGAACCCAAGAGACCCAGTACTTC
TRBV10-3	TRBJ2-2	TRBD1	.	CAIGTGDGELFF	TGTGCCATCGGGACAGGGGACGGGGAGCTGTTTTTT
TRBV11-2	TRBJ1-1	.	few	CASSLGTGTEAFF	TGTGCCAGCAGCTTAGGCACAGGGACTGAAGCTTTCTTT
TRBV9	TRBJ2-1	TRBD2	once	CASSDLTSGGPQFF	TGTGCCAGCAGCGACCTCACTAGCGGGGGGCCCCAGTTCTTC
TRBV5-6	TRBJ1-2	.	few	CASSLGTSNYGYTF	TGTGCCAGCAGCTTGGGGACATCAAACTATGGCTACACCTTC
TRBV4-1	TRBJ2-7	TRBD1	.	CASSQALNGQGAEQYF	TGCGCCAGCAGCCAAGCCCTCAATGGACAGGGCGCCGAGCAGTACTTC
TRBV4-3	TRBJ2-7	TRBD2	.	CASSQALAGGSPSSYEQYF	TGCGCCAGCAGCCAAGCTCTAGCGGGGGGTTCTCCTAGCTCCTACGAGCAGTACTTC
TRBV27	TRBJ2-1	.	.	CASSDRLSPEQFF	TGTGCCAGCAGTGATCGACTATCACCTGAGCAGTTCTTC
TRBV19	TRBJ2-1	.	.	CASKRDTVLNEQFF	TGTGCCAGTAAACGGGACACGGTTCTTAATGAGCAGTTCTTC
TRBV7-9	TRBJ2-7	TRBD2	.	CASSLAGLAKDEQYF	TGTGCCAGCAGCTTAGCGGGACTAGCAAAGGACGAGCAGTACTTC
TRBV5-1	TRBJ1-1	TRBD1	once	CASSGTGGLMNTEAFF	TGCGCCAGCAGCGGGACAGGGGGCTTAATGAACACTGAAGCTTTCTTT
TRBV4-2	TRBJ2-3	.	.	CASSHKTDTQYF	TGTGCCAGCAGTCACAAAACAGATACGCAGTATTTT
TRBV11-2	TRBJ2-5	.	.	CASSDAQGTQYF	TGTGCCAGCAGCGATGCCCAGGGGACCCAGTACTTC
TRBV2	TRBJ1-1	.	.	CASSVPPGGAFF	TGTGCCAGCAGCGTGCCGCCCGGGGGGGCTTTCTTT
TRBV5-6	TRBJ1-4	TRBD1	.	CASSPGLGQGSEKLFF	TGTGCCAGCAGCCCCGGCCTGGGACAGGGGAGTGAAAAACTGTTTTTT
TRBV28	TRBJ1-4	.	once	CASSLPYANEKLFF	TGTGCCAGCAGTTTACCTTATGCTAATGAAAAACTGTTTTTT
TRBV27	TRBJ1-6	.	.	CASSNLKNREGSPLHF	TGTGCCAGCAGTAATCTCAAGAACAGGGAAGGTTCACCCCTCCACTTT
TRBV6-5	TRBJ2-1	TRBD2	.	CASSYSTSGVNEQFF	TGTGCCAGCAGTTACTCGACTAGCGGGGTCAATGAGCAGTTCTTC
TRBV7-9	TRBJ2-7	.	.	CASSPGTTSYEQYF	TGTGCCAGCAGCCCTGGGACAACAAGCTACGAGCAGTACTTC
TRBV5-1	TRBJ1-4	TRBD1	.	CASRNTGGDEKLFF	TGCGCCAGCAGAAATACAGGGGGCGATGAAAAACTGTTTTTT
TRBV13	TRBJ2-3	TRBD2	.	CASSLLDGRSTDTQYF	TGTGCCAGCAGCTTACTCGACGGGAGGAGCACAGATACGCAGTATTTT
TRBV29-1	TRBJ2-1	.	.	CSVVTSSYNEQFF	TGCAGCGTTGTCACGAGCTCCTACAATGAGCAGTTCTTC
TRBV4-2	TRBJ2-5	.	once	CASSQGQGRGNQETQYF	TGTGCCAGCAGCCAAGGTCAGGGGCGGGGGAACCAAGAGACCCAGTACTTC
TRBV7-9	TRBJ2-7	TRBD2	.	CASSPLAGGHTYEQYF	TGTGCCAGCAGCCCACTAGCGGGGGGCCACACCTACGAGCAGTACTTC
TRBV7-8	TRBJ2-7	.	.	CASSFGGIRPYEQYF	TGTGCCAGCAGCTTTGGGGGCATCCGCCCCTACGAGCAGTACTTC